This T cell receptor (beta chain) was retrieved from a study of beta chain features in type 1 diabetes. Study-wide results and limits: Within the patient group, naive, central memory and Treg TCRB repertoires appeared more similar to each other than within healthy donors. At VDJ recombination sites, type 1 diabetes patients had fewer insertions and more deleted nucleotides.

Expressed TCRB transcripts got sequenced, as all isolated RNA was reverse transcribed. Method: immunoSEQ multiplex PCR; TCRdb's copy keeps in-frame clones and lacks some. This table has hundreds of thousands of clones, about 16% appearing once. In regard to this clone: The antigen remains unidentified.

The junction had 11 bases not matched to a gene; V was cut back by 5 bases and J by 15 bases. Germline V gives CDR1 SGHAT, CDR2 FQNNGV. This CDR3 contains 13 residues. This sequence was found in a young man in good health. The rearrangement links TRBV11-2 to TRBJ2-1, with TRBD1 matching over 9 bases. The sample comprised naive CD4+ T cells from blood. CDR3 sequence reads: CASSRGLTGGPFF. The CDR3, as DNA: TGTGCCAGCAGCCGGGGACTTACAGGGGGCCCGTTCTTC. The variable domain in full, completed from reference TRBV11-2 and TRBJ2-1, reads EAGVAQSPRYKIIEKRQSVAFWCNPISGHATLYWYQQILGQGPKLLIQFQNNGVVDDSQLPKDRFSAERLKGVDSTLKIQPAKLEDSAVYLCASSRGLTGGPFFGPGTRLTVL.